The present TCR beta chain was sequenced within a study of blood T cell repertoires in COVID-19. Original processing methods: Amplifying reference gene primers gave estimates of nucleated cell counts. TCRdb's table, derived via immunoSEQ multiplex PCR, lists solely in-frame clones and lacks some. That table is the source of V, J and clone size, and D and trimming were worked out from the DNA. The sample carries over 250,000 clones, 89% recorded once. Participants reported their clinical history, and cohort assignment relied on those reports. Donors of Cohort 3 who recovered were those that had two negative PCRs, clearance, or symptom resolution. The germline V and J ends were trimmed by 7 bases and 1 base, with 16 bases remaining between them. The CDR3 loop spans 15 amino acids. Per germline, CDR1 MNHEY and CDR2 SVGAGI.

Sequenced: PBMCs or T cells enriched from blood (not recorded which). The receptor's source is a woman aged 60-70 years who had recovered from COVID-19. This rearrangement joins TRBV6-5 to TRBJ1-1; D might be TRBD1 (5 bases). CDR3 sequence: CASTSPGGTNTEAFF. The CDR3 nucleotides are TGTGCCAGCACCAGCCCCGGGGGGACGAACACTGAAGCTTTCTTT.